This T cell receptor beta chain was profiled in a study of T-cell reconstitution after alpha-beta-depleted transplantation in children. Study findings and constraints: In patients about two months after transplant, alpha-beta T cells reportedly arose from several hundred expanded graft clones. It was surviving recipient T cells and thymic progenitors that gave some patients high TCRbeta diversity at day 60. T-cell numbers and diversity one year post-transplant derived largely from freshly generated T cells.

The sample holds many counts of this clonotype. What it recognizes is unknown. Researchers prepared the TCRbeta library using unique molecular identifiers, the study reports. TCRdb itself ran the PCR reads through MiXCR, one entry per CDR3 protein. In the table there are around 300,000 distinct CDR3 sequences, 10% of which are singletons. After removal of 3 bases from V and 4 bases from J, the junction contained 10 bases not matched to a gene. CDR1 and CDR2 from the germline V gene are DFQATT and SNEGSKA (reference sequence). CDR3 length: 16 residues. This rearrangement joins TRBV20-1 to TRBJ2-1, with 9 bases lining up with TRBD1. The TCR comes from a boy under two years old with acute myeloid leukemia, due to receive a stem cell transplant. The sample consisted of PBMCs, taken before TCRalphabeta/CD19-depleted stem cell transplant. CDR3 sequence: CSASTRGTGPYNEQFF. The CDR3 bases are TGCAGTGCTAGTACGAGAGGGACAGGGCCTTACAATGAGCAGTTCTTC.